Detailed here is one T cell receptor (beta chain). The data stem from a study of blood T cell repertoires in COVID-19. Background on the study: The origin of the acute and convalescent COVID-19 samples was the United States, Italy and Spain. Sources were T cells, B-cell-depleted T cells, or PBMCs; the material itself was cDNA or gDNA.

Per germline, CDR1 SGHRS and CDR2 YFSETQ. V was cut by 0 bases and J by 1 base, with 8 bases left in between. The CDR3 runs 14 residues. In the study's own analysis: It was from reference gene primer amplification that nucleated cell counts were estimated. Here immunoSEQ multiplex PCR was the method, and the copy in TCRdb shows in-frame clones only, minus some. The DNA was the basis for D and trimming; V, J and clone size are from that table. The sample has approximately 260,000 clones; around nine tenths are singletons. The chain recombines TRBV5-1 with TRBJ2-7, with D unclear. The TCR comes from a man aged 50-59 years with acute or convalescent COVID-19. Sequencing was done on a sample of peripheral blood. DNA for the CDR3: TGCGCCAGCAGCTTGGTGGGCAGTTCCTACGAGCAGTACTTC. This translates into CASSLVGSSYEQYF.